These 31 T cell receptor beta chains were all obtained from the same sample, sequenced in a study. TCRdb re-called the RT-PCR reads through MiXCR, storing one row per CDR3 protein. Of hundreds of thousands of distinct CDR3 sequences in the sample, 12% to 15% were seen once. The sample was memory CD4+ T cells from blood. All receptors derive from a female donor in good health, serving as a healthy control.

The table lists this clonotype with many counts. The chain joins TRBV29-1 to TRBJ2-3; 12 bases map to TRBD1. Germline CDR1 SQVTM, CDR2 ANQGSEA. With 8 bases clipped from V and 5 bases from J, the junction kept 17 bases outside the gene matches. The CDR3 length is 17 residues. Here the CDR3 reads CSYRDRGRTASGDTQYF. The CDR3 DNA reads as TGCAGCTACCGGGACAGGGGGCGAACGGCGTCCGGAGATACGCAGTATTTT.

V and J are TRBV5-1 and TRBJ2-2, with D possibly TRBD2 on 6 matching bases. The CDR3 sequence is 14 residues long. The V gene lost 4 bases and the J gene lost 10 bases, with 17 bases spanning the gap. Germline CDR1 and CDR2: SGHRS and YFSETQ. The DNA of the CDR3 is TGCGCCAGCAGCCCCGGAGGGACTTCCGAGGAGCTGTTTTTT. Amino acids: CASSPGGTSEELFF.

The table lists this clonotype with a few counts. The chain combines TRBV20-1 with TRBJ2-7; D possibly matches TRBD1 or TRBD2 (6 bases each). V lost 2 bases, J lost 2 bases, and 16 bases lay in between. CDR1 is DFQATT, CDR2 SNEGSKA, per germline (reference sequence). The CDR3 is made up of 15 amino acids. The CDR3 sequence is CSARHLARGTYEQYF. CDR3 nucleotide sequence: TGCAGTGCTAGACACCTAGCGAGGGGGACCTACGAGCAGTACTTC.

This clonotype was found once. The CDR3 nucleotides are TGTGCCAGTTCGGGACAGGAGAGCCACACCATATATTTT. This codes for CASSGQESHTIYF. V and J are TRBV6-2 or TRBV6-3 and TRBJ1-3; 8 bases are shared with TRBD1. Germline values: CDR1 MNHEY, CDR2 SVGEGT. The CDR3 is 13 residues long. J gave up 8 bases and V 9 bases, and 9 bases lay outside the gene matches.

The chain couples TRBV2 to TRBJ2-7; D possibly corresponds to TRBD2 (6 bases). The CDR3 totals 13 residues. Germline loops: CDR1 SNHLY, CDR2 FYNNEI. V lost 6 bases and J lost 3, with 12 bases in between. CDR3 protein: CASSVRLGYEQYF. In DNA form, the CDR3 reads TGTGCCAGCAGCGTAAGACTAGGCTACGAGCAGTACTTC.

This clonotype was counted between two and nine times. The chain carries TRBV6-2 or TRBV6-3 and TRBJ2-7; TRBD2 is a possible D gene (7 bases). The germline V gene has CDR1 MNHEY and CDR2 SVGEGT. CDR3 length: 15 residues. Trimming removed 6 bases at V and 3 bases at J, with 18 bases between. The CDR3 nucleotides are TGTGCCAGCAGACGACAAGGGGGGGGCTACTACGAGCAGTACTTC. This codes for CASRRQGGGYYEQYF.

This clonotype has only a few counts. The rearrangement uses TRBV12-3 or TRBV12-4 and TRBJ2-6; D is ambiguous. This CDR3 contains 15 residues. Trimming cost V 6 bases and J 2 bases, with 11 bases left between them. CDR3 in DNA: TGTGCCAGCAGCCCCGGGTACGCTGGGGCCAACGTCCTGACTTTC. It is translated as CASSPGYAGANVLTF.

This clonotype was found many times. J is TRBJ2-1 and V is TRBV5-1, with a possible D match to TRBD2 (7 bases). Germline assignment: CDR1 SGHRS and CDR2 YFSETQ. V was shortened by 5 bases and J by 9 bases, with 15 bases between the two germline ends. There are 13 residues in the CDR3. The CDR3 nucleotides read TGCGCCAGCAGTCGGACTAGGGGGGGTGAGCAGTTCTTC. This encodes CASSRTRGGEQFF.

This clonotype was recorded a few times. The rearrangement links TRBV20-1 to TRBJ1-1; perhaps TRBD1 as D (5 bases). V shed 0 bases and J shed 6 bases, with 14 bases lying between them. CDR1 is DFQATT, CDR2 SNEGSKA, per germline (reference sequence). The length of the CDR3 is 14 residues. The CDR3 nucleotides read TGCAGTGCTAGAGATCGGGGGGATAGGTCTGAAGCTTTCTTT. Its protein is CSARDRGDRSEAFF.

This chain joins TRBV28 and TRBJ1-5, with 7 bases that match TRBD1. The CDR3 covers 15 residues. V dropped 6 bases and J dropped 0; count of bases not matched to a gene: 5. Germline CDR1 and CDR2: MDHEN and SYDVKM. Written as DNA, the CDR3 is TGTGCCAGCAGGACGGGACAGACTAGCAATCAGCCCCAGCATTTT. Translating gives CASRTGQTSNQPQHF.

This clonotype was seen more than once but under ten times. The rearrangement joins TRBV25-1 to TRBJ2-2; 14 positions agree with TRBD2. This CDR3 spans 18 amino acids. V lost 10 bases to trimming and J lost 4 bases; unmatched junction nucleotides: 14. In germline, CDR1 is MGHDK, CDR2 SYGVNS. CDR3 loop: CATGMGRTSGRSTGELFF. The CDR3 DNA follows: TGTGCCACAGGGATGGGGAGGACTAGCGGGAGGTCCACCGGGGAGCTGTTTTTT.

The CDR3 DNA sequence: TGTGCCAGCAGCTTGGGACAGGTCTATGGCTACACCTTC. Translation gives CASSLGQVYGYTF. This chain links TRBV5-6 with TRBJ1-2; D is possibly TRBD1 (6 bases). CDR3 length equals 13 residues. Germline V CDR1 and CDR2: SGHDT, YYEEEE. V was shortened by 0 bases and J by 4 bases, with 7 bases between the two germline ends.

There are many counts of this clonotype. The rearrangement joins TRBV20-1 to TRBJ1-1; D is ambiguous. The V end was cut by 4 bases, the J end by 2 bases, with 11 bases between. The CDR3 covers 13 residues. From germline, CDR1 is DFQATT and CDR2 SNEGSKA (reference sequence). CDR3 sequence reads: CSAIMDFNTEAFF. In DNA form, the CDR3 reads TGCAGTGCTATTATGGACTTTAACACTGAAGCTTTCTTT.

This clonotype was recorded many times. The chain has TRBV4-2 and TRBJ1-5; TRBD1 might be the D (6 bases). Germline V gene data show CDR1 as LGHNA and CDR2 as YNFKEQ. This CDR3 comprises 14 residues. V was trimmed by 0 bases and J by 5 bases, leaving 8 bases between them. CDR3 loop: CASSQDAGDQPQHF. CDR3 coding DNA: TGTGCCAGCAGCCAAGATGCAGGGGATCAGCCCCAGCATTTT.

The chain couples TRBV27 to TRBJ2-7; D is unclear. This CDR3 comprises 14 residues. Between the trimmed V and J ends, which lost 6 bases and 3 bases, there was a span of 15 bases. Germline CDR1 is MNHEY and CDR2 is SMNVEV (reference sequence). The DNA for the CDR3 is TGTGCCAGCAGACCATCGCAGACGAACTACGAGCAGTACTTC. It specifies CASRPSQTNYEQYF.

This clonotype has only a few counts. The chain recombines TRBV3-1 with TRBJ2-7, with D perhaps TRBD2 (5 bases). The CDR3 runs 12 residues. The germline V and J ends were trimmed by 1 base and 5 bases, with 6 bases remaining between them. CDR1 and CDR2 (germline): LGHDT, YNNKEL (reference sequence). CDR3 nucleotides: TGTGCCAGCAGCCAAGCTAGCAACGAGCAGTACTTC. This gives the protein CASSQASNEQYF.

The table lists this clonotype with a few counts. The chain joins TRBV20-1 to TRBJ2-7; D may be TRBD1 (6 bases). Germline-derived CDR1 and CDR2 are DFQATT and SNEGSKA (reference sequence). This CDR3 spans 13 amino acids. Between the trimmed V and J ends, which lost 6 bases and 4 bases, there was a span of 16 bases. Here the CDR3 reads CSARDPRGYEQYF. Here the CDR3 DNA reads TGCAGTGCGAGGGACCCAAGGGGGTACGAGCAGTACTTC.

There are a few counts of this clonotype. The CDR3 coding sequence is TGCAGTGCTAGAACTGGGACTACTAGCACAGATACGCAGTATTTT. Its protein is CSARTGTTSTDTQYF. The chain couples TRBV20-1 to TRBJ2-3, with 7 positions matching TRBD2. The J segment lost 0 bases and the V segment lost 2 bases, leaving 5 bases of the junction unmatched. The CDR3 length is 15 residues. CDR1 and CDR2 from the germline V gene are DFQATT and SNEGSKA (reference sequence).

The chain couples TRBV7-2 to TRBJ1-5; D gene uncertain. Germline loops: CDR1 SGHTA, CDR2 FQGNSA. V gave up 3 bases and J gave up 0 bases, with 9 bases separating them. This CDR3 has 15 amino acids. This CDR3 reads CASSLIWGSNQPQHF. In nucleotides, the CDR3 is TGTGCCAGCAGCTTGATTTGGGGTAGCAATCAGCCCCAGCATTTT.

The chain uses TRBV7-8 and TRBJ1-3; TRBD1 matches at 8 bases. Unmatched junction bases numbered 7, after V lost 8 bases and J lost 4 bases. The CDR3 has 14 residues. The germline CDR1 and CDR2 sequences are SGHVS and FQNEAQ. CDR3 loop: CASGQGARGNTIYF. The DNA for the CDR3 is TGTGCCAGCGGCCAGGGGGCGCGAGGAAACACCATATATTTT.

This clonotype has more than one count but fewer than ten. This chain joins TRBV11-2 and TRBJ2-7, with TRBD1 matching over 11 bases. CDR3 size: 15 residues. Germline values: CDR1 SGHAT, CDR2 FQNNGV. V lost 5 bases and J lost 3; bases outside the gene matches: 6. DNA of the CDR3: TGTGCCAGCAGCCGATGGACAGGGGGCGGCTACGAGCAGTACTTC. Translating it yields CASSRWTGGGYEQYF.

This clonotype was counted a few times. This chain links TRBV6-1 with TRBJ2-1; TRBD1 matches 7 bases. The ends lost 8 bases at V and 5 bases at J; junction bases unmatched: 9. Germline V gene sequence: CDR1 MNHNS, CDR2 SASEGT. The CDR3 length is 14 residues. CDR3 bases: TGTGCCAGCGCGAGGGGGCGGGCCAACAATGAGCAGTTCTTC. This codes for CASARGRANNEQFF.

The V and J genes are TRBV25-1 and TRBJ2-6; possible D gene TRBD2, 7 bases. The CDR3 has 18 residues. Germline V gene sequence: CDR1 MGHDK, CDR2 SYGVNS. V was trimmed by 7 bases and J by 0 bases, leaving 19 bases between them. CDR3 DNA: TGTGCCAGCACCCGAAGGGGGGGGCTGAGCTCTGGGGCCAACGTCCTGACTTTC. Its translation is CASTRRGGLSSGANVLTF.

This clonotype was recorded at least ten times. The genes are TRBV5-8 and TRBJ1-1; a possible D gene is TRBD1 (5 bases). Germline CDR1 and CDR2: SGHTS and YDEGEE. With 4 bases removed from V and 3 bases from J, the gap between germline ends came to 13 bases. The CDR3 loop spans 14 amino acids. The CDR3 is CASSMRQLYTEAFF. CDR3 nucleotide sequence: TGTGCCAGCAGCATGAGACAGCTATACACTGAAGCTTTCTTT. The variable domain in full, with the rest retrieved from reference TRBV5-8 and TRBJ1-1, is EAGVTQSPTHLIKTRGQQATLRCSPISGHTSVYWYQQALGLGLQFLLWYDEGEERNRGNFPPRFSGRQFPNYSSELNVNALELEDSALYLCASSMRQLYTEAFFGQGTRLTVV.

The chain links TRBV18 to TRBJ1-1, with 7 bases matching TRBD1. The germline V gene encodes CDR1 KGHSH and CDR2 LQKENI. This CDR3 spans 15 amino acids. V shed 1 base and J 1 base; nucleotides not matched to a gene: 3. The CDR3 loop reads CASSPQGAQNTEAFF. The CDR3 nucleotides are TGTGCCAGCTCACCACAGGGGGCTCAGAACACTGAAGCTTTCTTT.

This clonotype was detected ten times or more. This chain links TRBV10-3 with TRBJ2-1, with D maybe TRBD2 (6 bases). From germline, CDR1 is ENHRY and CDR2 SYGVKD. The CDR3 contains 16 residues. The V end was cut by 0 bases, the J end by 3 bases, with 12 bases between. In DNA form, the CDR3 reads TGTGCCATCAGTGAGTCGGCGGGACTGGGCTACAATGAGCAGTTCTTC. It yields the protein CAISESAGLGYNEQFF.

The table lists this clonotype with many counts. The chain is built from TRBV5-5 and TRBJ1-1; D is possibly TRBD1 (5 bases). Germline values: CDR1 SGHKS, CDR2 YYEKEE (reference sequence). The CDR3 runs to 16 residues. V was trimmed by 4 bases and J by 1 base, leaving 17 bases between them. The DNA for the CDR3 is TGTGCCAGCAGCGGCGCCTCTTTTGGGGCGAACACTGAAGCTTTCTTT. Protein: CASSGASFGANTEAFF.

This clonotype has ten or more counts. The chain joins TRBV6-1 to TRBJ1-6, with 10 bases lining up with TRBD1. Germline CDR1 MNHNS, CDR2 SASEGT. The trim removed 2 bases at V and 12 bases at J, leaving 10 bases unmatched. The CDR3 is 16 amino acids. The CDR3 region has the DNA TGTGCCAGCAGTGAAAACCCGGACAGGGGGTTTTTACCCCTCCACTTT. This translates into CASSENPDRGFLPLHF.

This clonotype was counted ten times or more. This chain joins TRBV6-5 and TRBJ1-1, with TRBD1 identical over 8 bases. The CDR3 has 12 residues. CDR1 MNHEY and CDR2 SVGAGI come from the germline V gene. Trimming took 5 bases from V and 7 from J; bases not matched to a gene: 3. CDR3 DNA sequence: TGTGCCAGCAGTGAGGACAGGGTTGAAGCTTTCTTT. Its translation is CASSEDRVEAFF.

V is TRBV27 and J is TRBJ1-1, with 7 positions matching TRBD1. The junction had 3 bases not matched to a gene; V was cut back by 1 base and J by 4 bases. The germline V gene has CDR1 MNHEY and CDR2 SMNVEV (reference sequence). This CDR3 contains 14 residues. In DNA form, the CDR3 reads TGTGCCAGCAGTTTATTCACAGGGGCCACTGAAGCTTTCTTT. The encoded protein is CASSLFTGATEAFF.

This clonotype appeared a single time. The chain is built from TRBV12-3 or TRBV12-4 and TRBJ1-5; TRBD1 matches at 8 bases. V was pared by 5 bases and J by 4 bases, with 7 bases of the junction left unmatched. CDR3 length equals 15 residues. The CDR3 DNA is TGTGCCAGCAGTATGGGACAGGCGGAGAATCAGCCCCAGCATTTT. Translated: CASSMGQAENQPQHF.